Listed here are 23 T cell receptor beta chains from one sample, sequenced in a study of blood T cell repertoires in COVID-19. Clones were sequenced by immunoSEQ multiplex PCR, and TCRdb holds only the in-frame ones, with some missing. Of about 150,000 clones in the sample, just over 85% are singletons; the top ten hold around 4.5%. Source material: PBMCs or T cells enriched from blood (not recorded which). The receptors derive from a man aged 50-60 years who had recovered from COVID-19.

The CDR3 coding sequence is TGTGCCACCTACGACAGTAAGAACTATGGCTACACCTTC. Amino acid sequence: CATYDSKNYGYTF. V and J are TRBV28 and TRBJ1-2, with D tentatively TRBD1 (5 bases). Germline CDR1 MDHEN, CDR2 SYDVKM. CDR3 length equals 13 residues. Trimming removed 10 bases from V and 2 bases from J, with 14 bases in between.

J is TRBJ2-5 and V is TRBV6-4; 7 bases agree with TRBD2. V trimming: 6 bases; J trimming: 5 bases; junction bases outside the gene matches: 21. This CDR3 comprises 18 residues. Germline V gene lookup returns CDR1 MRHNA and CDR2 SNTAGT. In DNA, the CDR3 is TGTGCCAGCAGGTCGATTATGTTAGCGGGTCCCCCCCGGGAGACCCAGTACTTC. Residues: CASRSIMLAGPPRETQYF.

V usage is TRBV6-5 and J usage is TRBJ2-7; possibly TRBD1 for D (5 bases). V dropped 4 bases and J dropped 3 bases, with 13 bases sitting between them. CDR3 length: 14 amino acids. Germline values: CDR1 MNHEY, CDR2 SVGAGI. The CDR3 nucleotides are TGTGCCAGCAGTTTGAGACAGAAGAGCTACGAGCAGTACTTC. Protein sequence: CASSLRQKSYEQYF.

The rearrangement uses TRBV5-5 and TRBJ1-2, with D possibly being TRBD1 (6 bases). V lost 0 bases, J lost 3 bases, and 12 bases lay in between. Germline CDR1 and CDR2: SGHKS and YYEKEE (reference sequence). The CDR3 runs to 15 residues. CDR3: CASSLDRDEDYGYTF. The DNA of the CDR3 is TGTGCCAGCAGCTTGGACAGGGATGAAGACTATGGCTACACCTTC.

V usage is TRBV19 and J usage is TRBJ2-3; TRBD1 aligns across 8 bases. Germline assignment: CDR1 LNHDA and CDR2 SQIVND (reference sequence). There are 17 residues in the CDR3. The V segment lost 5 bases and the J segment 2 bases; nucleotides outside the gene matches: 12. The CDR3, as DNA: TGTGCCAGTAGTCCGAGACGGACAGGGACGGTCACAGATACGCAGTATTTT. Protein product: CASSPRRTGTVTDTQYF.

V is TRBV4-3 and J is TRBJ1-2, with 7 bases fitting TRBD1. The CDR3 runs to 14 residues. CDR1 and CDR2 from the germline V gene are LGHNA and YSLEER. V lost 1 base and J lost 3; bases outside the gene matches: 2. DNA for the CDR3: TGCGCCAGCAGCCAAGCCGACAGGGACTATGGCTACACCTTC. This encodes CASSQADRDYGYTF.

The chain uses TRBV2 and TRBJ1-1; tentative D call: TRBD1 (5 bases). The V gene lost 3 bases and the J gene lost 4 bases, with 18 bases spanning the gap. This CDR3 spans 16 amino acids. Looked up from germline, CDR1 is SNHLY and CDR2 is FYNNEI. The CDR3: CASSEVDGGDFTEAFF. CDR3 DNA: TGTGCCAGCAGTGAGGTGGACGGAGGGGACTTCACTGAAGCTTTCTTT.

The chain uses TRBV7-8 and TRBJ2-7; no reliable D call. Germline V gives CDR1 SGHVS, CDR2 FQNEAQ. This CDR3 has 12 amino acids. With 5 bases removed from V and 6 bases from J, the gap between germline ends came to 11 bases. CDR3 protein: CASSLGFGEQYF. The CDR3 nucleotides are TGTGCCAGCAGCCTCGGTTTTGGCGAGCAGTACTTC. The whole variable domain, filled in from reference TRBV7-8 and TRBJ2-7, reads GAGVSQSPRYKVAKRGQDVALRCDPISGHVSLFWYQQALGQGPEFLTYFQNEAQLDKSGLPSDRFFAERPEGSVSTLKIQRTQQEDSAVYLCASSLGFGEQYFGPGTRLTVT.

V and J are TRBV7-2 and TRBJ2-1; TRBD1 agrees at 10 bases. Germline V gives CDR1 SGHTA, CDR2 FQGNSA. The V gene end was trimmed by 5 bases and the J gene end by 6 bases; junction bases not matched to a gene: 10. This CDR3 comprises 16 residues. The CDR3 here is CASSRPGQGSLNEQFF. The CDR3 DNA reads TGTGCCAGCAGCCGGCCGGGACAGGGGTCTCTCAATGAGCAGTTCTTC.

This chain links TRBV11-3 with TRBJ1-1, with 9 bases lining up with TRBD1. The CDR3 has 17 residues. The germline V gene has CDR1 SGHNT and CDR2 YENEEA. V lost 4 bases and J lost 0; bases outside the gene matches: 9. CDR3 loop: CASSSGQGTGMNTEAFF. The CDR3 DNA reads TGTGCCAGCAGCTCAGGACAGGGGACGGGCATGAACACTGAAGCTTTCTTT.

The chain joins TRBV7-3 to TRBJ2-7; 7 bases match TRBD1. This CDR3 is built from 14 residues. Germline CDR1 SGHTA, CDR2 FQGTGA. J gave up 3 bases and V 5 bases, and 7 bases lay outside the gene matches. This chain's CDR3 is CASSREGQLYEQYF. The CDR3 DNA reads TGTGCCAGCAGCCGAGAGGGACAGCTCTACGAGCAGTACTTC.

The chain joins TRBV12-3 or TRBV12-4 to TRBJ1-4; 10 positions agree with TRBD1. The CDR3 runs 13 residues. V was pared by 8 bases and J by 6 bases, with 3 bases of the junction left unmatched. Written as DNA, the CDR3 is TGTGCCAGCGGTGGACAGGGGGATGAAAAACTGTTTTTT. Its translation: CASGGQGDEKLFF.

This chain uses TRBV9 with TRBJ1-3, with TRBD1 as a possible D gene (5 bases). Germline V gene lookup returns CDR1 SGDLS and CDR2 YYNGEE. CDR3 size: 14 residues. V lost 4 bases and J 4 bases, leaving 12 bases between the germline ends. The CDR3 DNA reads as TGTGCCAGCAGCCCCCAGCAGGGAGGAAACACCATATATTTT. Its protein is CASSPQQGGNTIYF.

The V call is TRBV7-9, the J call TRBJ2-7; 8 bases line up with TRBD2. The CDR3 has 15 residues. Germline trimming cut 4 bases from V and 1 base from J; bases unmatched to any gene: 6. Germline V gene lookup returns CDR1 SEHNR and CDR2 FQNEAQ (reference sequence). The CDR3 spells CASSSSGLQSYEQYF. CDR3 coding DNA: TGTGCCAGCAGCTCTAGCGGGCTACAATCCTACGAGCAGTACTTC.

This clone was observed a single time. This rearrangement joins TRBV7-4 to TRBJ1-2, with 11 bases identical to TRBD1. V was pared by 5 bases and J by 4 bases, with 6 bases of the junction left unmatched. The CDR3 is made up of 15 amino acids. Germline CDR1 reads SGHVT; CDR2 reads SQSDAQ. The CDR3 loop reads CASSPGQGDAYGYTF. The CDR3 DNA follows: TGTGCCAGCAGCCCGGGACAGGGGGACGCCTATGGCTACACCTTC.

A single count supports this clone. The V call is TRBV4-2, the J call TRBJ1-6; D gene unclear. The CDR3 consists of 14 residues. Germline V gene data show CDR1 as LGHNA and CDR2 as YNFKEQ. V shed 0 bases and J shed 6 bases, with 6 bases lying between them. As DNA, the CDR3 is TGTGCCAGCAGCCAAGATTACATTAATTCACCCCTCCACTTT. This sequence encodes CASSQDYINSPLHF.

This clone was seen just once. This chain joins TRBV20-1 and TRBJ1-2; no reliable D call. V was shortened by 3 bases and J by 5 bases, with 13 bases between the two germline ends. Germline lookup yields CDR1 DFQATT and CDR2 SNEGSKA (reference sequence). The CDR3 runs to 13 residues. CDR3 sequence (DNA): TGCAGTGCTAGTGCGGGGTTGGGATATGGCTACACCTTC. The encoded protein is CSASAGLGYGYTF.

Only a few counts were recorded for this clone. The chain combines TRBV5-1 with TRBJ2-1; the match to TRBD1 covers 9 bases. V gave up 5 bases and J gave up 6 bases; unmatched junction bases: 9. The length of the CDR3 is 15 residues. Germline loops: CDR1 SGHRS, CDR2 YFSETQ. As DNA, the CDR3 is TGCGCCAGCAGGGTGGGACAGGGCATGTTCAATGAGCAGTTCTTC. This sequence encodes CASRVGQGMFNEQFF. Combining the CDR3 with reference TRBV5-1 and TRBJ2-1 gives the whole variable domain KAGVTQTPRYLIKTRGQQVTLSCSPISGHRSVSWYQQTPGQGLQFLFEYFSETQRNKGNFPGRFSGRQFSNSRSEMNVSTLELGDSALYLCASRVGQGMFNEQFFGPGTRLTVL.

The chain joins TRBV7-9 to TRBJ2-7; the D gene is possibly TRBD2 (6 bases). Looked up from germline, CDR1 is SEHNR and CDR2 is FQNEAQ (reference sequence). CDR3 length: 16 residues. The V gene lost 0 bases and the J gene lost 6 bases, with 18 bases spanning the gap. CDR3 coding DNA: TGTGCCAGCAGCTTAGCGCTCCGGGAGAGGTTGAGCGAGCAGTACTTC. This translates into CASSLALRERLSEQYF.

This clone was counted a single time. The chain is built from TRBV7-2 and TRBJ2-3; maybe TRBD2 (6 bases). CDR3 size: 13 residues. Trimming took off 5 bases at V and 6 bases at J, with 12 bases between the two ends. Germline V gene lookup returns CDR1 SGHTA and CDR2 FQGNSA. In nucleotides, the CDR3 is TGTGCCAGCAGCCCGAGACGGGGGGATACGCAGTATTTT. Its translation is CASSPRRGDTQYF.

The chain employs TRBV29-1 and TRBJ2-7, with 7 bases lining up with TRBD1. In germline, CDR1 is SQVTM, CDR2 ANQGSEA. The V gene end was trimmed by 5 bases and the J gene end by 5 bases; junction bases not matched to a gene: 6. The CDR3 is made up of 12 amino acids. The chain's CDR3 is CSVLTGLNEQYF. DNA of the CDR3: TGCAGCGTTCTGACAGGGCTCAACGAGCAGTACTTC.

The chain employs TRBV10-3 and TRBJ2-5; tentatively, D is TRBD1 (6 bases). Looked up from germline, CDR1 is ENHRY and CDR2 is SYGVKD. The V end lost 3 bases, the J end lost 1 base, and 9 bases lay between the germline ends. The CDR3 totals 14 residues. The CDR3, as DNA: TGTGCCATCAGTGATGGGACATCCCAAGAGACCCAGTACTTC. It encodes CAISDGTSQETQYF.

This clone was counted a few times. This chain connects TRBV11-2 to TRBJ2-2; 12 bases agree with TRBD2. V shed 6 bases, J shed 4 bases, and the junction held 6 bases outside the gene matches. The germline gives CDR1 SGHAT, CDR2 FQNNGV. CDR3 length: 16 amino acids. CDR3 region: CASRYRTSGITGELFF. CDR3 sequence (DNA): TGTGCCAGCAGATATCGGACTAGCGGGATCACCGGGGAGCTGTTTTTT.